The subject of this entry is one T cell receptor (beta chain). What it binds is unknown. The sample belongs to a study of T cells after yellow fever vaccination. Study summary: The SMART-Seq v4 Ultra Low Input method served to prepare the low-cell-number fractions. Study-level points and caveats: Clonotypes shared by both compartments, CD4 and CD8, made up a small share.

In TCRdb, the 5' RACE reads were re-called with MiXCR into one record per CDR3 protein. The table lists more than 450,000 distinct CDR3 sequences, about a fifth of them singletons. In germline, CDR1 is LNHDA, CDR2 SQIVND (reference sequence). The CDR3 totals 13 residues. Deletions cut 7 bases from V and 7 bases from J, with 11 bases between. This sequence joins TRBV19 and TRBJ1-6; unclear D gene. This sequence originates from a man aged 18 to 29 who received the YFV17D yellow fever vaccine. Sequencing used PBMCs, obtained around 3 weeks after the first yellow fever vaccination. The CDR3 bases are TGTGCCAGTAAATTAGAAGTAAATTCACCCCTCCACTTT. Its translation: CASKLEVNSPLHF.